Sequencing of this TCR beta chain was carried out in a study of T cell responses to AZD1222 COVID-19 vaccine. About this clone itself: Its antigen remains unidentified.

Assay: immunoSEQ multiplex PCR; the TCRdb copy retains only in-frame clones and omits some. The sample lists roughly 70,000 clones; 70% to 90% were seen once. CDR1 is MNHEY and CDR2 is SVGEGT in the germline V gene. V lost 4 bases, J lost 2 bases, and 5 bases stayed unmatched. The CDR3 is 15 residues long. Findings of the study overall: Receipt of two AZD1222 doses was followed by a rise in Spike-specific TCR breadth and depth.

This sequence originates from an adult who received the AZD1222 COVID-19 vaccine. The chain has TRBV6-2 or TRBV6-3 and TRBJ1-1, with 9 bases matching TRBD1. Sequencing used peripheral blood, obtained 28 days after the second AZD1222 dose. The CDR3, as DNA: TGTGCCAGCAGTTTGTCGGGACAGGGCAACACTGAAGCTTTCTTT. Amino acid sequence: CASSLSGQGNTEAFF.